What follows are 20 T cell receptor beta chains derived from one specimen sequenced in a study of regulatory T cells in long-lasting Graves disease. Libraries of TCR beta came from iRepertoire HTBI primers plus Arm-PCR of CDR3 regions. TCRdb re-called the multiplex PCR reads through MiXCR, storing one row per CDR3 protein. The repertoire holds roughly 400,000 distinct CDR3 sequences, 20% seen once, with roughly 20% in the top ten. Time point in this sample: persistent/refractory GD, antithyroid drugs over 5 years with positive TRAb. After RNA was extracted from PBMCs, the TCR library was made from it. The source material was peripheral blood mononuclear cells (PBMCs), sampled when the disease was refractory, from a patient treated with antithyroid drugs. The receptors were gathered from a female donor with Graves disease.

This clonotype was counted at least ten times. The rearrangement links TRBV28 to TRBJ1-5; a weak D match, TRBD1 (6 bases). Germline V gives CDR1 MDHEN, CDR2 SYDVKM. Trimming left V 1 base short and J 7 bases short, with 14 bases between. The CDR3 consists of 15 residues. CDR3 DNA sequence: TGTGCCAGCAGTTTATCCGGGGGCGGAGGGCAGCCCCAGCATTTT. Amino acids: CASSLSGGGGQPQHF.

This clonotype was observed a handful of times. A junction boundary mismatches the germline segment, possibly from a read error. This rearrangement joins TRBV6-1 to TRBJ1-4, with TRBD1 matching over 9 bases. Germline V gene sequence: CDR1 MNHNS, CDR2 SASEGT. The CDR3 spans 17 residues. CDR3 sequence: CASSGSGTGLSNEKLFF. CDR3 sequence (DNA): TGTGCCAGCAGTGGTTCCGGGACAGGGCTTTCTAACGAAAAACTGTTTTTT.

In nucleotides, the CDR3 is TGCGCCAGCAGCCACGGTCGAACAGGCAAAAACATTCAGTACTTC. This translates into CASSHGRTGKNIQYF. The V gene is TRBV4-1, the J gene TRBJ2-4, with D perhaps matching TRBD1 (5 bases). Trimming took off 3 bases at V and 3 bases at J, with 12 bases between the two ends. Looked up from germline, CDR1 is MGHRA and CDR2 is YSYEKL. The CDR3 is made up of 15 amino acids.

The sample holds many counts of this clonotype. The chain employs TRBV28 and TRBJ2-7, with a weak D call TRBD2 (7 bases). Per germline, CDR1 MDHEN and CDR2 SYDVKM. Trimming took off 3 bases at V and 3 bases at J, with 12 bases between the two ends. The CDR3 consists of 14 residues. CDR3 region: CASSFEGGGYEQYF. CDR3 sequence (DNA): TGTGCCAGCAGTTTTGAGGGAGGGGGCTACGAGCAGTACTTC. The full variable domain, completed using reference TRBV28 and TRBJ2-7, is DVKVTQSSRYLVKRTGEKVFLECVQDMDHENMFWYRQDPGLGLRLIYFSYDVKMKEKGDIPEGYSVSREKKERFSLILESASTNQTSMYLCASSFEGGGYEQYFGPGTRLTVT.

This clonotype came up many times. CDR3 protein: CASSQHSSGSYYEQYF. Here the CDR3 DNA reads TGTGCCAGCAGCCAACATTCTAGCGGAAGTTACTACGAGCAGTACTTC. The genes are TRBV7-2 and TRBJ2-7, with 7 nucleotides matching TRBD2. The CDR3 contains 16 residues. Germline V gives CDR1 SGHTA, CDR2 FQGNSA. The junction had 13 bases not matched to a gene; V was cut back by 5 bases and J by 3 bases.

Turning to this clonotype: This could be a read error, since a much larger clone is one nucleotide away. The CDR3 DNA sequence: TGTGTCAGCAGTGATAAGGGCAGTGGTTTCTATGGCTACACCTTC. This gives the protein CVSSDKGSGFYGYTF. The chain recombines TRBV2 with TRBJ1-2; D gene uncertain. Germline loops: CDR1 SNHLY, CDR2 FYNNEI. The CDR3 runs to 15 residues.

This clonotype was recorded many times. This chain connects TRBV2 to TRBJ2-1; D remains ambiguous. The CDR3 has 12 amino acids. V was trimmed by 6 bases and J by 10 bases, leaving 13 bases between them. The V gene's germline CDR1 is SNHLY and CDR2 FYNNEI. DNA of the CDR3: TGTGCCAGCAGACCAATGGCTAACGAGCAGTTCTTC. Translating gives CASRPMANEQFF.

This clonotype has a handful of counts. This chain joins TRBV3-1 and TRBJ1-3; D may be TRBD1 (5 bases). CDR1 and CDR2 (germline): LGHDT, YNNKEL (reference sequence). Trimming left V 8 bases short and J 0 bases short, with 20 bases between. CDR3 length: 17 amino acids. The CDR3 nucleotides read TGTGCCAGCCAAAACACATACCGACAGTTCTCTGGAAACACCATATATTTT. Its translation is CASQNTYRQFSGNTIYF. The variable domain in full, completed from reference TRBV3-1 and TRBJ1-3, reads DTAVSQTPKYLVTQMGNDKSIKCEQNLGHDTMYWYKQDSKKFLKIMFSYNNKELIINETVPNRFSPKSPDKAHLNLHINSLELGDSAVYFCASQNTYRQFSGNTIYFGEGSWLTVV.

In this sample, this clonotype turned up a few times. The V and J genes are TRBV6-2 or TRBV6-3 and TRBJ2-2; 9 bases are shared with TRBD1. The CDR3 spans 15 residues. The J segment lost 7 bases and the V segment lost 8 bases, leaving 11 bases of the junction unmatched. From germline, CDR1 is MNHEY and CDR2 SVGEGT. CDR3 in DNA: TGTGCCAGCGGGATTGGACAGGGGTTTGTCGGGGAGCTGTTTTTT. Translated: CASGIGQGFVGELFF.

This clonotype was seen a handful of times. The chain links TRBV6-2 or TRBV6-3 to TRBJ1-2, with a possible D match to TRBD1 (5 bases). The CDR3 has 13 amino acids. V shed 3 bases and J shed 4 bases, with 9 bases lying between them. Germline-derived CDR1 and CDR2 are MNHEY and SVGEGT. CDR3 protein: CASSYSGAYGYTF. In DNA, the CDR3 is TGTGCCAGCAGTTATTCCGGGGCCTATGGCTACACCTTC.

This chain uses TRBV12-5 with TRBJ1-5; D is ambiguous. The CDR3 spans 10 residues. Germline V gene data show CDR1 as LGHNT and CDR2 as FRNRAP. In DNA form, the CDR3 reads TGTGCCCCTCGGGCGAGGCCCCAGCATTTT. Translated, it gives CAPRARPQHF.

This clonotype was counted only a few times. The CDR3 DNA is TGTGCCAGCAGTCGGTCTAATAATGAGCAGTTCTTC. Encoded protein: CASSRSNNEQFF. The chain is built from TRBV28 and TRBJ2-1; D is uncertain. Germline values: CDR1 MDHEN, CDR2 SYDVKM. The CDR3 extends over 12 amino acids. V lost 5 bases to trimming and J lost 7 bases, with 9 bases between them.

At least ten counts were recorded for this clonotype. For the CDR3, the DNA is TGCAGTGCTGGCATCACAGTGAACCAAGAGACCCAGTACTTC. Residues: CSAGITVNQETQYF. The chain uses TRBV20-1 and TRBJ2-5; D ambiguous. The CDR3 length is 14 residues. Germline CDR1 reads DFQATT; CDR2 reads SNEGSKA (reference sequence). Between the trimmed V and J ends, which lost 5 bases and 0 bases, there was a span of 13 bases.

The chain combines TRBV12-3 or TRBV12-4 with TRBJ2-1; no clear D. The CDR3 spans 15 residues. Trimming removed 1 base at V and 7 bases at J, with 14 bases between. CDR3 DNA sequence: TGTGCCAGCAGTTTAGTAGGGTTGTATGGGAATGAGCAGTTCTTC. Protein: CASSLVGLYGNEQFF.

In the case of this clonotype: It may be a read error: a sequence one base away is much more abundant. The gene calls are TRBV24-1 and TRBJ1-1; maybe TRBD1 (5 bases). Germline loops: CDR1 KGHDR, CDR2 SFDVKD. The CDR3 length is 12 residues. The CDR3 DNA is TGTGCCACCAGTGACACAGGCTCGGAAGCTCTCTTT. It translates to CATSDTGSEALF.

This clonotype was seen many times. This sequence joins TRBV28 and TRBJ1-6, with D uncertain. Germline V CDR1 and CDR2: MDHEN, SYDVKM. CDR3 length: 14 residues. V lost 2 bases, J lost 7 bases, and 9 bases lay in between. CDR3 in amino acids: CASSLLPQNSPLHF. The CDR3 bases are TGTGCCAGCAGTTTACTCCCACAGAATTCACCCCTCCACTTT.

In the case of this clonotype: At one of its ends the junction is not consistent with the germline gene, which may arise from a read error. V gene TRBV7-2 combines with J gene TRBJ2-7; D gene ambiguous. The CDR3 loop spans 15 amino acids. Germline V gives CDR1 SGHTA, CDR2 FQGNSA. DNA of the CDR3: TGTGCCGGCAGCGCAGACGGGTCGATTTCAGGAGAGCAGTACTTC. Protein product: CAGSADGSISGEQYF.

This clonotype has at least ten counts. The chain links TRBV6-1 to TRBJ1-1; D is uncertain. Looked up from germline, CDR1 is MNHNS and CDR2 is SASEGT. The CDR3 consists of 14 residues. The ends were cut back, 1 base at V and 1 base at J, with 7 bases in the middle. CDR3 DNA sequence: TGTGCCAGCAGTGAAGTCTGGACGAACACTGAAGCTTTCTTT. This gives the protein CASSEVWTNTEAFF.

This clonotype was counted between two and nine times. This may be a read error, as it is one base from a much larger clone. This rearrangement joins TRBV11-1 to TRBJ1-1, with D hard to call. CDR3 length: 11 amino acids. In germline, CDR1 is SGHAT, CDR2 FQDESV (reference sequence). The DNA for the CDR3 is TGTGCCGGCAGCCCCGGCCTGGAAGCTTTCTTT. Encoded protein: CAGSPGLEAFF.

This clonotype has a handful of counts. The genes are TRBV29-1 and TRBJ2-5; D uncertain. The CDR3 consists of 13 residues. Germline CDR1 reads SQVTM; CDR2 reads ANQGSEA. Deletions cut 6 bases from V and 5 bases from J, with 16 bases between. The CDR3 sequence is CSVPSESWETQYF. The DNA of the CDR3 is TGCAGCGTCCCGTCCGAGTCTTGGGAGACCCAGTACTTC.